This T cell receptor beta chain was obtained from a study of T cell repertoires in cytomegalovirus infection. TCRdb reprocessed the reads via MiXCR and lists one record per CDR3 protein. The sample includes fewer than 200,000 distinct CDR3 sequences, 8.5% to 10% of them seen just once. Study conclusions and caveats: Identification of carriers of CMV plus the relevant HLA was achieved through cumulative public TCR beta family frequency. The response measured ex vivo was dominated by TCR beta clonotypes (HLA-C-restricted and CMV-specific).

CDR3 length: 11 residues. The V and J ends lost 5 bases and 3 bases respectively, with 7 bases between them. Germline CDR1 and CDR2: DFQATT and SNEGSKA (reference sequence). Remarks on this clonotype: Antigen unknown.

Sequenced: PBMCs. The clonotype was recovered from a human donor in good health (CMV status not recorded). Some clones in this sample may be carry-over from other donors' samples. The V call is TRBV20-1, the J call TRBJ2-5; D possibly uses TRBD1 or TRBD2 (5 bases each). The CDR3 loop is CSAGGKETQYF. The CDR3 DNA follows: TGCAGTGCTGGGGGTAAAGAGACCCAGTACTTC.